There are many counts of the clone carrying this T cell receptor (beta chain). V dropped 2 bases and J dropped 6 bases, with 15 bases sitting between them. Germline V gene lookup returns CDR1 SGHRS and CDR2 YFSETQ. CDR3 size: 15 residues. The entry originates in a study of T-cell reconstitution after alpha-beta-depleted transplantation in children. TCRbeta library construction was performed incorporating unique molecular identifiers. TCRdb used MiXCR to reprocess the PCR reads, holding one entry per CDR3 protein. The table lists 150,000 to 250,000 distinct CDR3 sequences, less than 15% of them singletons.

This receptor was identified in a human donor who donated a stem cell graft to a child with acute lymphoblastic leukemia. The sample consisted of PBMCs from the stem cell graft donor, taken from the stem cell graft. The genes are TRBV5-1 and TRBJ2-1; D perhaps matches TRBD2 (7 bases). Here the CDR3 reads CASSLVQGGFNEQFF. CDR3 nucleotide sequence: TGCGCCAGCAGCTTAGTACAGGGAGGGTTCAATGAGCAGTTCTTC.